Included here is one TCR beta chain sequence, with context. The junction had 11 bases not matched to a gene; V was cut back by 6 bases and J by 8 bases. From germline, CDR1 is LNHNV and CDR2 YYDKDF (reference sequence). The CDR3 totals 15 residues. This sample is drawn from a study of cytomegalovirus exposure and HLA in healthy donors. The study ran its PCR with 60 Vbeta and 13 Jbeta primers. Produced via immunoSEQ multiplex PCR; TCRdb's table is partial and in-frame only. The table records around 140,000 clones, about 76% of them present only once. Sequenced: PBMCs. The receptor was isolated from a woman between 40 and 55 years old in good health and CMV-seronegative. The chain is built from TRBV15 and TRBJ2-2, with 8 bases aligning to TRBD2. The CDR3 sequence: CATSSTGGSEGELFF. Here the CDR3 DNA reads TGTGCCACCAGTTCTACGGGGGGGTCCGAGGGGGAGCTGTTTTTT.